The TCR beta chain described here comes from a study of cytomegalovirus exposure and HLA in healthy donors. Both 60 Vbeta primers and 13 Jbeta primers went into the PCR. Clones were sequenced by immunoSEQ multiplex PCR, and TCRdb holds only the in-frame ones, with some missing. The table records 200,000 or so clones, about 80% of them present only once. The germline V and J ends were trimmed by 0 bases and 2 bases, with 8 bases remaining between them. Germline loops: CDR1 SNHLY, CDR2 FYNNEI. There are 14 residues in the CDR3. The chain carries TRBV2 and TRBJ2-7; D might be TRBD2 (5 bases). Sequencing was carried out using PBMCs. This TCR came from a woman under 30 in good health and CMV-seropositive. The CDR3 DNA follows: TGTGCCAGCAGTGAAGCGAGGGTAACCTACGAGCAGTACTTC. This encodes CASSEARVTYEQYF.